The 5 T cell receptor beta chains reported below all come from one sample, sequenced in a study of T cell responses to AZD1222 COVID-19 vaccine. Assay: immunoSEQ multiplex PCR; the TCRdb copy retains only in-frame clones and omits some. The sample lists 150,000 to 200,000 clones, 80% to 95% occurring once. Specimen: peripheral blood, collected on day 0 of AZD1222 vaccination. Receptors were obtained from an adult in good health.

This clone was seen a handful of times. The chain joins TRBV6-6 to TRBJ1-3, with 9 positions matching TRBD1. This CDR3 has 17 amino acids. The V segment lost 5 bases and the J segment 3 bases; nucleotides outside the gene matches: 11. Germline-derived CDR1 and CDR2 are MNHNY and SVGAGI (reference sequence). This CDR3 is CASSRSGTGSGGNTIYF. The CDR3 nucleotides are TGTGCCAGCAGTCGTTCCGGGACAGGGAGCGGTGGAAACACCATATATTTT.

This chain connects TRBV21-1 to TRBJ1-1; no check of the table's D call, TRBD1, against the DNA was made. TRBV21-1 is labeled a pseudogene. The CDR3 runs 14 residues. CDR3: CASSPAQDRCEAFF. In nucleotides, the CDR3 is TGTGCCAGCAGCCCAGCCCAGGACAGGTGTGAAGCTTTCTTT.

The rearrangement uses TRBV4-1 and TRBJ2-7; tentative D call: TRBD2 (7 bases). The CDR3 is 14 amino acids. V was shortened by 2 bases and J by 5 bases, with 13 bases between the two germline ends. Germline values: CDR1 MGHRA, CDR2 YSYEKL. The CDR3 DNA is TGCGCCAGCAGCCAATACCGCGGGGGCGACGAGCAGTACTTC. Protein sequence: CASSQYRGGDEQYF.

There are a few counts of this clone. In DNA, the CDR3 is TGTGCCAGCGACAGGGAAGGCAATCAGCCCCAGCATTTT. It encodes CASDREGNQPQHF. V usage is TRBV19 and J usage is TRBJ1-5; 7 bases map to TRBD1. The germline gives CDR1 LNHDA, CDR2 SQIVND (reference sequence). The J segment lost 2 bases and the V segment lost 9 bases, leaving 4 bases of the junction unmatched. The CDR3 consists of 13 residues.

The chain combines TRBV6-2 or TRBV6-3 with TRBJ2-1, with D perhaps matching TRBD2 (6 bases). CDR3 length: 16 amino acids. V lost 2 bases and J 0 bases, leaving 11 bases between the germline ends. The germline CDR1 and CDR2 sequences are MNHEY and SVGEGT. CDR3 DNA sequence: TGTGCCAGCAGTTACGGAGGGGTCAGCTCCTACAATGAGCAGTTCTTC. It codes for CASSYGGVSSYNEQFF.